Listed here are 24 T cell receptor beta chains from one sample, sequenced in a study of blood T cells in healthy people across ages. Combining a sample-barcoded 5' primer with a J-beta primer mix, a second PCR ran for 7 to 11 cycles. Using its own MiXCR run on the 5' RACE reads, TCRdb lists one record per CDR3 protein. The sample holds some 760,000 distinct CDR3 sequences, just under 25% seen once. These data also formed part of another study, on T cells of mothers and their children.

The sequencing sample was made of blood. The receptor source for this set is a boy younger than 18 in good health.

This clonotype came up a few times. The V gene is TRBV29-1, the J gene TRBJ2-7; D may match TRBD1 or TRBD2 (5 bases each). The CDR3 length is 14 residues. Trimming stripped 4 bases from V and 0 bases from J, with 13 bases between. The germline CDR1 and CDR2 sequences are SQVTM and ANQGSEA. The CDR3 is CSVAPGPLSYEQYF. The CDR3 DNA reads TGCAGCGTTGCCCCGGGACCGCTCTCCTACGAGCAGTACTTC.

The chain has TRBV7-3 and TRBJ1-1; TRBD1 is a possible D gene (5 bases). Germline V gene data show CDR1 as SGHTA and CDR2 as FQGTGA. The CDR3 spans 15 residues. V was trimmed by 5 bases and J by 6 bases, leaving 19 bases between them. CDR3 sequence (DNA): TGTGCCAGCAGCGCAATCGGGGGGGGACCCGCTGAAGCTTTCTTT. Translating it yields CASSAIGGGPAEAFF.

In its sample, this clonotype was seen a few times. The chain joins TRBV10-3 to TRBJ2-5; 12 nucleotides align to TRBD1. Germline V gives CDR1 ENHRY, CDR2 SYGVKD. J was trimmed by 6 bases and V by 5 bases; bases with no gene match: 13. The CDR3 length is 17 residues. In DNA form, the CDR3 reads TGTGCCATCAGTAACCCCTTCCGGGACAGGGGGCCAAAGACCCAGTACTTC. Translation: CAISNPFRDRGPKTQYF.

This clonotype was seen more than once but under ten times. The rearrangement joins TRBV9 to TRBJ2-2, with a possible D match to TRBD1 (6 bases). Trimming pared 0 bases from V and 2 bases from J, leaving 14 bases between. The CDR3 consists of 17 residues. Germline V lookup: CDR1 SGDLS, CDR2 YYNGEE. CDR3 in amino acids: CASSVASGTLNTGELFF. The CDR3 nucleotides are TGTGCCAGCAGCGTAGCCTCCGGGACACTAAACACCGGGGAGCTGTTTTTT.

This clonotype was seen a handful of times. V and J are TRBV20-1 and TRBJ2-7; D is possibly TRBD2 (6 bases). CDR3 length: 15 amino acids. The germline V gene has CDR1 DFQATT and CDR2 SNEGSKA (reference sequence). With 3 bases removed from V and 4 bases from J, the gap between germline ends came to 19 bases. The CDR3 loop is CSASTQLALVYEQYF. The CDR3 DNA follows: TGCAGTGCTAGTACTCAACTAGCTCTCGTTTACGAGCAGTACTTC.

The rearrangement links TRBV5-6 to TRBJ2-5; 7 nucleotides line up with TRBD2. TRBJ2-1 matches the DNA end more closely, so the J call is doubtful. Germline CDR1 SGHDT, CDR2 YYEEEE. CDR3 size: 17 residues. The CDR3 here is CASSLRWDGAGEDEQFF. The DNA for the CDR3 is TGTGCCAGCAGCCTCCGTTGGGACGGGGCGGGGGAGGATGAGCAGTTCTTC.

This clonotype was seen a few times. The chain recombines TRBV6-6 with TRBJ2-2, with 9 bases identical to TRBD1. Germline CDR1 reads MNHNY; CDR2 reads SVGAGI (reference sequence). The CDR3 sequence is 15 residues long. With V trimmed by 5 bases and J by 3 bases, 4 bases remained unmatched. CDR3 in DNA: TGTGCCAGCAGTCAACAGGGGGCTGACACCGGGGAGCTGTTTTTT. Translating gives CASSQQGADTGELFF.

The chain employs TRBV6-1 and TRBJ2-7; possible D gene TRBD1, 6 bases. There are 15 residues in the CDR3. Germline CDR1 MNHNS, CDR2 SASEGT. V lost 7 bases and J 2 bases, leaving 18 bases between the germline ends. The chain's CDR3 is CASTQTGKSTYEQYF. Written as DNA, the CDR3 is TGTGCCAGCACACAGACAGGCAAGTCGACCTACGAGCAGTACTTC.

This clonotype has just a few counts. V and J are TRBV27 and TRBJ2-3; 11 bases are a match to TRBD2. Germline CDR1 reads MNHEY; CDR2 reads SMNVEV (reference sequence). The CDR3 has 17 residues. V was pared by 1 base and J by 2 bases, with 5 bases of the junction left unmatched. CDR3 loop: CASSLLRLAGNTDTQYF. The CDR3, as DNA: TGTGCCAGCAGTTTATTGCGACTAGCGGGGAACACAGATACGCAGTATTTT.

This clonotype was counted many times. V is TRBV6-6 and J is TRBJ2-7, with unresolved D. CDR1 is MNHNY, CDR2 SVGAGI, per germline (reference sequence). The CDR3 has 13 amino acids. The V end was cut by 2 bases, the J end by 2 bases, with 7 bases between. CDR3 residues: CASSYGLPYEQYF. The CDR3 DNA reads TGTGCCAGCAGTTACGGCCTTCCCTACGAGCAGTACTTC.

As to this clonotype: Being one base from a much bigger clone, this may be a read error. The chain carries TRBV4-1 and TRBJ2-5, with TRBD2 matching 13 bases. The CDR3 sequence is 18 residues long. Per the germline V gene, CDR1 is MGHRA and CDR2 is YSYEKL. The V gene end was trimmed by 8 bases and the J gene end by 0 bases; junction bases not matched to a gene: 12. As DNA, the CDR3 is TGCGCCAGCCGCCCACCGGGACTAGCGGGAATAAACCAAGAGACCCAGTACTTC. The encoded protein is CASRPPGLAGINQETQYF.

This clonotype was counted between two and nine times. This chain joins TRBV9 and TRBJ1-2, with D possibly matching TRBD1 (5 bases). Germline CDR1 reads SGDLS; CDR2 reads YYNGEE. Between the trimmed V and J ends, which lost 3 bases and 0 bases, there was a span of 12 bases. The CDR3 runs to 15 residues. CDR3 nucleotides: TGTGCCAGCAGCGGAGACAGTCACCCTAACTATGGCTACACCTTC. It is translated as CASSGDSHPNYGYTF.

This clonotype was detected a few times. V usage is TRBV28 and J usage is TRBJ2-5, with 8 bases aligning to TRBD2. The J call is uncertain, as TRBJ2-7 better fits the DNA end. Germline loops: CDR1 MDHEN, CDR2 SYDVKM. This CDR3 is built from 16 residues. The CDR3 DNA reads TGTGCCAGCAGTTCATTAACTAGCGGAGCCTCCTACGAGCAGTACTTC. This sequence encodes CASSSLTSGASYEQYF.

In its sample, this clonotype was seen a few times. The chain recombines TRBV29-1 with TRBJ2-7; D possibly corresponds to TRBD2 (6 bases). V was trimmed by 4 bases and J by 0 bases, leaving 7 bases between them. Germline V gene sequence: CDR1 SQVTM, CDR2 ANQGSEA. The CDR3 sequence is 12 residues long. CDR3 sequence (DNA): TGCAGCGTTGGGGACTTCTCCTACGAGCAGTACTTC. Translating gives CSVGDFSYEQYF.

There are a few counts of this clonotype. This rearrangement joins TRBV20-1 to TRBJ1-5, with D unclear. The CDR3 spans 13 residues. Germline V gene data show CDR1 as DFQATT and CDR2 as SNEGSKA (reference sequence). Between the trimmed V and J ends, which lost 3 bases and 7 bases, there was a span of 13 bases. The chain's CDR3 is CSASSGVYQPQHF. CDR3 sequence (DNA): TGCAGTGCTAGCTCAGGAGTTTACCAGCCCCAGCATTTT.

This clonotype has only a few counts. The chain carries TRBV27 and TRBJ2-5; 8 bases are shared with TRBD2. The DNA end favors TRBJ2-1, so the J call may be wrong. The V gene's germline CDR1 is MNHEY and CDR2 SMNVEV (reference sequence). This CDR3 spans 15 amino acids. As DNA, the CDR3 is TGTGCCAGCCATTCTCTGGCGGGAGGCTACAATGAGCAGTTCTTC. Amino acids: CASHSLAGGYNEQFF.

This clonotype was picked up a small number of times. The rearrangement joins TRBV12-3 or TRBV12-4 to TRBJ1-2; 7 nucleotides agree with TRBD1. The J segment lost 7 bases and the V segment lost 6 bases, leaving 17 bases of the junction unmatched. The CDR3 length is 16 residues. As DNA, the CDR3 is TGTGCCAGCAGCCCCCAGGGGGGAGGTATTGACTGTGGCTACACCTTC. As protein: CASSPQGGGIDCGYTF.

This chain joins TRBV5-1 and TRBJ2-1, with TRBD2 matching 9 bases. Germline CDR1 reads SGHRS; CDR2 reads YFSETQ. V shed 0 bases and J 7 bases; nucleotides not matched to a gene: 11. The CDR3 totals 17 residues. The DNA for the CDR3 is TGCGCCAGCAGCTTGGCCCCGGTGGCTAGCGGGAAGAATGAGCAGTTCTTC. It yields the protein CASSLAPVASGKNEQFF.

The rearrangement uses TRBV7-9 and TRBJ2-1; tentative D call: TRBD2 (6 bases). The CDR3 spans 14 residues. Per germline, CDR1 SEHNR and CDR2 FQNEAQ (reference sequence). Trimming took off 5 bases at V and 7 bases at J, with 15 bases between the two ends. CDR3 in amino acids: CASSLRDLNNEQFF. CDR3 nucleotide sequence: TGTGCCAGCAGCCTCCGGGACTTGAATAATGAGCAGTTCTTC. Supplemented by reference TRBV7-9 and TRBJ2-1, the full variable domain reads DTGVSQNPRHKITKRGQNVTFRCDPISEHNRLYWYRQTLGQGPEFLTYFQNEAQLEKSRLLSDRFSAERPKGSFSTLEIQRTEQGDSAMYLCASSLRDLNNEQFFGPGTRLTVL.

This chain links TRBV29-1 with TRBJ1-2; 8 nucleotides agree with TRBD1. The CDR3 spans 15 residues. V shed 4 bases, J shed 5 bases, and the junction held 12 bases outside the gene matches. The germline V gene has CDR1 SQVTM and CDR2 ANQGSEA. CDR3 coding DNA: TGCAGCGTTGGTATAGGGACAGGTGGGAATTATGGCTACACCTTC. It yields the protein CSVGIGTGGNYGYTF. The complete variable domain, with remaining parts taken from reference TRBV29-1 and TRBJ1-2, reads SAVISQKPSRDICQRGTSLTIQCQVDSQVTMMFWYRQQPGQSLTLIATANQGSEATYESGFVIDKFPISRPNLTFSTLTVSNMSPEDSSIYLCSVGIGTGGNYGYTFGSGTRLTVV.

V gene TRBV5-1 combines with J gene TRBJ2-5, with D possibly TRBD2 on 6 matching bases. The J call may be in error: the DNA end matches TRBJ2-7 better. The CDR3 has 15 amino acids. The V gene's germline CDR1 is SGHRS and CDR2 YFSETQ. CDR3 loop: CASSVVGRSPYEQYF. The CDR3 bases are TGCGCCAGCAGCGTGGTAGGGAGGAGTCCCTACGAGCAGTACTTC.

The CDR3 sequence: CATSRGVDYGYTF. In DNA, the CDR3 is TGTGCCACCAGCAGAGGCGTGGACTATGGCTACACCTTC. The V gene is TRBV15, the J gene TRBJ1-2; D ambiguous. Germline V gene sequence: CDR1 LNHNV, CDR2 YYDKDF (reference sequence). V was shortened by 1 base and J by 3 bases, with 6 bases between the two germline ends. The CDR3 covers 13 residues.

J is TRBJ2-5 and V is TRBV7-6; 11 positions agree with TRBD2. Matching the DNA end better, TRBJ2-7 makes the J call doubtful. Germline lookup yields CDR1 SGHVS and CDR2 FNYEAQ. This CDR3 region has 15 residues. CDR3 amino acids: CASSLESGLAGEQYF. The DNA of the CDR3 is TGTGCCAGCAGCTTAGAGTCCGGACTAGCGGGCGAGCAGTACTTC.

The rearrangement links TRBV20-1 to TRBJ2-1; D not resolved. Gene TRBJ2-5 matches the end of the DNA better, so the J call may be wrong. This CDR3 is 15 amino acids long. Germline V gene lookup returns CDR1 DFQATT and CDR2 SNEGSKA (reference sequence). CDR3 loop: CSARGAPTTQETQYF. The CDR3 nucleotides are TGCAGTGCTAGAGGAGCCCCGACGACCCAAGAGACCCAGTACTTC.